The T cell receptor (beta chain) described here comes from a study of CD8 T cells in ankylosing spondylitis. Points from the study as a whole: Relatively rare in peripheral blood, disease-linked clones were also CD8+. Previous work reported some of these motif variants in the synovial fluid and blood of reactive arthritis.

The sample holds many counts of this clonotype. The target antigen is unknown. The germline V and J ends were trimmed by 2 bases and 7 bases, with 14 bases remaining between them. This CDR3 has 15 amino acids. Germline V lookup: CDR1 SGHVS, CDR2 FQNEAQ. TCRdb re-derived calls from the 5' RACE reads in MiXCR, one entry per CDR3 protein. The sample lists 210,000 or so distinct CDR3 sequences, approximately 8% occurring once. The clonotype originates from a female donor with ankylosing spondylitis or in good health (not recorded which). Material: blood, either unsorted or a sorted T cell fraction (not recorded which). The chain uses TRBV7-8 and TRBJ2-2, with D uncertain. CDR3 sequence reads: CASSLSRALGGELFF. The CDR3 DNA follows: TGTGCCAGCAGCTTATCTCGGGCTCTGGGCGGGGAGCTGTTTTTT.